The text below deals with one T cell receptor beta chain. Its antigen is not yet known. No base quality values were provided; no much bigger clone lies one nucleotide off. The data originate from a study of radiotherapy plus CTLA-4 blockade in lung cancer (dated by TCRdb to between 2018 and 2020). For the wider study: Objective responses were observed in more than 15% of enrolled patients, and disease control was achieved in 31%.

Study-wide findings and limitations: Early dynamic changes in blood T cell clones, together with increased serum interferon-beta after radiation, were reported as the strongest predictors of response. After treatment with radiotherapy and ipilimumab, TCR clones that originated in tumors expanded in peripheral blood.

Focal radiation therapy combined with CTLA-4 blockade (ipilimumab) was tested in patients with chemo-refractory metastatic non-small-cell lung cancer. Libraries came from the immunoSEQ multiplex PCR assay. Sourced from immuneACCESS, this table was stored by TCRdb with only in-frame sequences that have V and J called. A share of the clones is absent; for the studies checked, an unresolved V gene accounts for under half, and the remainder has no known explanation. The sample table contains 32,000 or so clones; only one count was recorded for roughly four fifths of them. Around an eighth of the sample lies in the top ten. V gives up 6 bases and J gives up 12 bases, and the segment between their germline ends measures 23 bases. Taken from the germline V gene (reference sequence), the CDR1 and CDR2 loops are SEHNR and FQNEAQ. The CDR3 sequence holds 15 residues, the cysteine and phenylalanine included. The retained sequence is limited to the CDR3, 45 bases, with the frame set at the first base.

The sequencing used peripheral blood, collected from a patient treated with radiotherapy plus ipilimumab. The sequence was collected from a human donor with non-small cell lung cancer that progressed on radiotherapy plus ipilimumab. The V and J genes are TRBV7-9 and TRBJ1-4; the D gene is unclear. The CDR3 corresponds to CASRPAGVREGELFF. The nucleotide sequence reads TGTGCCAGCAGACCAGCGGGCGTGCGGGAGGGAGAACTGTTTTTT.